This T cell receptor beta chain was sequenced during a study of blood T cell repertoires in COVID-19. Trimming stripped 5 bases from V and 10 bases from J, with 20 bases between. CDR1 MNHEY and CDR2 SVGEGT come from the germline V gene. CDR3 size: 15 residues. Sequenced by immunoSEQ multiplex PCR; TCRdb stores in-frame clones only, minus some. This sample carries about 180,000 clones, roughly 77% of them seen once, and the ten largest clones take approximately 12%. This sequence originates from a woman older than 75 with COVID-19, enrolled during active disease. The chain links TRBV6-2 or TRBV6-3 to TRBJ1-4; no clear D. Sequencing input: peripheral blood. In nucleotides, the CDR3 is TGTGCCAGCAGTATCAACGGAGGTTCGGTGGGAAAACTGTTTTTT. This sequence encodes CASSINGGSVGKLFF.